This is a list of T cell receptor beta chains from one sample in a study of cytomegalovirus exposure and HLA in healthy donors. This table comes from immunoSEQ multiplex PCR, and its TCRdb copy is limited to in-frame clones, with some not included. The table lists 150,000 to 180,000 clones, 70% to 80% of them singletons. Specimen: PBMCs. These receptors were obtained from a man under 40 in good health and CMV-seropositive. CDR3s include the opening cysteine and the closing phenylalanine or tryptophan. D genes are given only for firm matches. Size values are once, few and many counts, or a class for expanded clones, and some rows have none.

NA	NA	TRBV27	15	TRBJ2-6	CASSFLGPGANVLTF	TGTGCCAGCAGTTTTCTGGGGCCTGGGGCCAACGTCCTGACTTTC
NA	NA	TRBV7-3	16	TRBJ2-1	CASSLVVQGPHNEQFF	TGTGCCAGCAGCTTAGTCGTTCAGGGGCCTCACAATGAGCAGTTCTTC
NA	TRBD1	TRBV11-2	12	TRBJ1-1	CASSPTGGRAFF	TGTGCCAGCAGCCCGACAGGGGGCCGAGCTTTCTTT
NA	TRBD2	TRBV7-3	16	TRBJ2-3	CASSLIGAGGTDTQYF	TGTGCCAGCAGCTTAATAGGTGCGGGAGGCACAGATACGCAGTATTTT
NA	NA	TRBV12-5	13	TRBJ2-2	CASGPYITGELFF	TGTGCTAGTGGTCCCTATATCACCGGGGAGCTGTTTTTT
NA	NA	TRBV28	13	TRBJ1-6	CASSLRQNSPLHF	TGTGCCAGCAGTTTACGCCAGAATTCACCCCTCCACTTT
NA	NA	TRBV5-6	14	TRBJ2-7	CASSFVSGYDEQYF	TGTGCCAGCAGCTTTGTTTCAGGGTATGACGAGCAGTACTTC
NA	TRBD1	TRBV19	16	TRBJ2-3	CASSDTGVVDTDTQYF	TGTGCCAGTAGTGATACAGGGGTTGTGGACACAGATACGCAGTATTTT
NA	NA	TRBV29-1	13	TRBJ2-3	CSVGEDYTDTQYF	TGCAGCGTTGGAGAGGACTACACAGATACGCAGTATTTT
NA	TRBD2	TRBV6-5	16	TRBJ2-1	CASSSRASGNNNEQFF	TGTGCCAGCAGTTCCCGGGCTAGCGGTAATAACAATGAGCAGTTCTTC
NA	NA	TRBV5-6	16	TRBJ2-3	CASSLRRGRNTDTQYF	TGTGCCAGCAGCTTGAGGAGGGGGCGCAACACAGATACGCAGTATTTT
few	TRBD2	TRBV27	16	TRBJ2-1	CASSFNDRGAYNEQFF	TGTGCCAGCAGTTTTAACGATCGGGGGGCCTACAATGAGCAGTTCTTC
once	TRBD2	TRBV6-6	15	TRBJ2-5	CASSYGGRVIETQYF	TGTGCCAGCAGTTACGGCGGGAGAGTAATCGAGACCCAGTACTTC
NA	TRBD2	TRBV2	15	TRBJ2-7	CASTNSASGTYEQYF	TGTGCCAGCACTAACTCGGCTAGCGGGACTTACGAGCAGTACTTC
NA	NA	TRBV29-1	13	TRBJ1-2	CSVENQGNDGYTF	TGCAGCGTTGAAAACCAGGGAAACGATGGCTACACCTTC
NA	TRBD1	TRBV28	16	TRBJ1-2	CASSILHLGQGRGYTF	TGTGCCAGCAGCATACTCCACCTGGGACAGGGTCGCGGCTACACCTTC
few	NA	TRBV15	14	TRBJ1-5	CATSISEGNQPQHF	TGTGCCACCAGCATATCAGAAGGCAATCAGCCCCAGCATTTT
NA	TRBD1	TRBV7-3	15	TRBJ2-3	CASSSTGAYTDTQYF	TGTGCCAGCAGCTCGACAGGGGCTTACACAGATACGCAGTATTTT
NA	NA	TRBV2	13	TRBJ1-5	CASSGRVNQPQHF	TGTGCCAGCAGTGGCAGGGTCAATCAGCCCCAGCATTTT
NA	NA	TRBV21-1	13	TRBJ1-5	CASSNAGSQPQHF	TGTGCCAGCAGCAACGCGGGGAGTCAGCCCCAGCATTTT
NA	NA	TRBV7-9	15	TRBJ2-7	CASSSSGQWAYEQYF	TGTGCCAGCAGCTCTTCGGGACAATGGGCCTACGAGCAGTACTTC
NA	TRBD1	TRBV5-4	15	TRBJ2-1	CASSLPGTGLNEQFF	TGTGCCAGCAGCTTACCCGGGACAGGGTTAAATGAGCAGTTCTTC
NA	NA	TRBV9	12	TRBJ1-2	CASSPRGGTYTF	TGTGCCAGCAGCCCACGGGGGGGCACCTACACCTTC
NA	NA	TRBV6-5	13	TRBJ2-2	CASSRELTGELFF	TGTGCCAGCAGTCGAGAACTCACCGGGGAGCTGTTTTTT
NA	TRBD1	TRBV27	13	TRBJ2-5	CASSSQGGETQYF	TGTGCCAGCAGTTCACAGGGGGGAGAGACCCAGTACTTC
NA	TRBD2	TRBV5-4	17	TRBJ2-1	CASSAHPEREWDNEQFF	TGTGCCAGCAGCGCGCACCCTGAGCGGGAGTGGGACAATGAGCAGTTCTTC
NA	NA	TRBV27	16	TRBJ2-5	CASSLWSSLRQETQYF	TGTGCCAGCAGTTTATGGAGTAGTCTTCGGCAAGAGACCCAGTACTTC
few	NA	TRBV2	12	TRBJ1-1	CASSGQDTEAFF	TGTGCCAGCAGTGGGCAGGACACTGAAGCTTTCTTT
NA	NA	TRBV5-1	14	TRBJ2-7	CASSLVSRSYEQYF	TGCGCCAGCAGCTTGGTTTCTAGATCCTACGAGCAGTACTTC
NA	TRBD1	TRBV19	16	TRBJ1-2	CASSILQGAYNYGYTF	TGTGCCAGTAGTATCCTGCAGGGGGCTTATAACTATGGCTACACCTTC
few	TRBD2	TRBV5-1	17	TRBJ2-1	CASSLAPSSVGGGEQFF	TGCGCCAGCAGCTTGGCCCCAAGCAGTGTGGGGGGGGGTGAGCAGTTCTTC
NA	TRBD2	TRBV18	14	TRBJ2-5	CASSRGGSQETQYF	TGTGCCAGCTCGCGGGGGGGCAGTCAAGAGACCCAGTACTTC
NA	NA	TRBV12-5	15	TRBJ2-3	CASGLPGTSTDTQYF	TGTGCTAGTGGTTTGCCAGGGACATCTACAGATACGCAGTATTTT
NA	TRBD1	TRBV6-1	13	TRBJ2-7	CASSNRGPYEQYF	TGTGCCAGCAGCAACAGGGGCCCCTACGAGCAGTACTTC
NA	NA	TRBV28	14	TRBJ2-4	CASSSNRQQNIQYF	TGTGCCAGCAGTTCCAATCGACAGCAAAACATTCAGTACTTC
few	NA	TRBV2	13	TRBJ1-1	CASSEGSLSRAFF	TGTGCCAGCAGTGAGGGCAGTCTCAGTAGAGCTTTCTTT
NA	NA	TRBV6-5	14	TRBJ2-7	CASRSSGGTYEQYF	TGTGCCAGCAGGTCCTCAGGGGGGACCTACGAGCAGTACTTC